Listed below are T cell receptor beta chains from one sample, sequenced in a study of shared clonotypes between healthy human individuals. Here immunoSEQ multiplex PCR was the method, and the copy in TCRdb shows in-frame clones only, minus some. The sample includes 450,000 to 700,000 clones, just under 97% seen only once; the top ten take about 0.11%. The sample consisted of naive CD8+ T cells sorted from blood. Receptors originate from a woman aged 30 to 39 in good health. Both conserved end residues are part of each CDR3. Each record gives: clone size, D gene, V gene, CDR3 length, J gene, CDR3 protein, CDR3 DNA. The D gene is left open where the match is weak. Size values are once, few and many counts, or a class for expanded clones, and some rows have none.

>.|TRBD1|TRBV27|18|TRBJ1-5
CASSPTGTEPFANQPQHF
TGTGCCAGCAGTCCCACCGGGACAGAGCCCTTTGCAAATCAGCCCCAGCATTTT
>few|.|TRBV6-1|12|TRBJ2-7
CASKNNAYEQYF
TGTGCCAGCAAGAACAATGCCTACGAGCAGTACTTC
>.|.|TRBV6-5|13|TRBJ1-2
CASRDQGVAGYTF
TGTGCCAGCAGGGATCAGGGAGTGGCTGGCTACACCTTC
>.|.|TRBV30|15|TRBJ2-3
CAWSRGRVGTDTQYF
TGTGCCTGGAGCCGTGGACGAGTAGGAACAGATACGCAGTATTTT
>.|TRBD1|TRBV4-1|15|TRBJ1-5
CASSQDRGSGQPQHF
TGCGCCAGCAGCCAGGACAGGGGGTCAGGACAGCCCCAGCATTTT
>.|TRBD1|TRBV28|14|TRBJ1-2
CASSFSGTGYGYTF
TGTGCCAGCAGTTTTTCCGGGACAGGCTATGGCTACACCTTC
>.|TRBD1|TRBV5-4|16|TRBJ2-2
CASSLAWTGLTGELFF
TGTGCCAGCAGCTTGGCCTGGACAGGGTTAACCGGGGAGCTGTTTTTT
>once|TRBD1|TRBV7-9|15|TRBJ2-5
CASSRNGQGQETQYF
TGTGCCAGCAGCCGAAACGGACAGGGACAAGAGACCCAGTACTTC
>once|TRBD1|TRBV9|12|TRBJ1-1
CASSATGTETFF
TGTGCCAGCAGCGCGACAGGGACGGAGACTTTCTTT
>.|TRBD1|TRBV13|15|TRBJ2-1
CASSLAGTGDNEQFF
TGTGCCAGCAGCTTAGCGGGGACAGGGGACAATGAGCAGTTCTTC